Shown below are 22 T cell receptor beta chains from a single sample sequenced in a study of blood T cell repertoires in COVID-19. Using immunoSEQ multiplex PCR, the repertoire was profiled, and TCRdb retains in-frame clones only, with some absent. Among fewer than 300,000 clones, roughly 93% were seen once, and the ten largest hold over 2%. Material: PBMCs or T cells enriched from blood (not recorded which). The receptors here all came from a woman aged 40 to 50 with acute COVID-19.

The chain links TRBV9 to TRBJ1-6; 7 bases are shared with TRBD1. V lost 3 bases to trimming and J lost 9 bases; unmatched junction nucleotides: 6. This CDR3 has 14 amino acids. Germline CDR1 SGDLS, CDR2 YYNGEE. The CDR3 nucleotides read TGTGCCAGCAGCGGACAGGGAGAAGGTTCACCCCTCCACTTT. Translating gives CASSGQGEGSPLHF.

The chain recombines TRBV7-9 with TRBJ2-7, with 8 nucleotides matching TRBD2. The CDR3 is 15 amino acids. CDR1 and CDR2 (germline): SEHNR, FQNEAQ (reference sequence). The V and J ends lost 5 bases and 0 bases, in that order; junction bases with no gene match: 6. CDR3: CASSLDSGASYEQYF. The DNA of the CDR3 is TGTGCCAGCAGCCTAGATAGCGGGGCCTCCTACGAGCAGTACTTC. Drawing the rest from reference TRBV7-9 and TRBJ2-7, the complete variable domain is DTGVSQNPRHKITKRGQNVTFRCDPISEHNRLYWYRQTLGQGPEFLTYFQNEAQLEKSRLLSDRFSAERPKGSFSTLEIQRTEQGDSAMYLCASSLDSGASYEQYFGPGTRLTVT.

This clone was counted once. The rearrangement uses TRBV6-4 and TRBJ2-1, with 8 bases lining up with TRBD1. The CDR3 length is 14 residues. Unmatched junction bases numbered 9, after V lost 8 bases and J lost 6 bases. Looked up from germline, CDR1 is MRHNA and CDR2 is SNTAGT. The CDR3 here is CASSPRTGRNEQFF. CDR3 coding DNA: TGTGCCAGCTCCCCCCGGACAGGGCGCAATGAGCAGTTCTTC.

CDR3 nucleotides: TGTGCCAGCATCTCCAACACTGAAGCTTTCTTT. Its protein product is CASISNTEAFF. This sequence joins TRBV12-3 or TRBV12-4 and TRBJ1-1; D ambiguous. CDR3 length: 11 amino acids. The V and J ends lost 7 bases and 2 bases respectively, with 5 bases between them.

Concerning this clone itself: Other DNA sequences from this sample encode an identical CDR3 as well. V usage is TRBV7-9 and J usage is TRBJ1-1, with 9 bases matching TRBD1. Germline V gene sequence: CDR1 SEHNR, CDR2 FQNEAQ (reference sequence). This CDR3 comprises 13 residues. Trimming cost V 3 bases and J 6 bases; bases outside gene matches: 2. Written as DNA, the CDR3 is TGTGCCAGCAGCTTGGACAGGGGTGCTGAAGCTTTCTTT. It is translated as CASSLDRGAEAFF.

The CDR3 sequence: CASTGTKPGQEQFF. The CDR3 coding sequence is TGTGCCAGCACCGGAACTAAGCCGGGACAGGAGCAGTTCTTC. V and J are TRBV7-9 and TRBJ2-1; 7 nucleotides agree with TRBD1. CDR1 is SEHNR and CDR2 is FQNEAQ in the germline V gene (reference sequence). J lost 10 bases, V lost 7 bases, and 13 bases had no gene match. This CDR3 is built from 14 residues.

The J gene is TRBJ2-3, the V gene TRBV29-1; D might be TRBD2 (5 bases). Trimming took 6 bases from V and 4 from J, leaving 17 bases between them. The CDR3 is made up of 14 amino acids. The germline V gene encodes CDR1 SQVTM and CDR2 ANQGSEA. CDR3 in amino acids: CSVEQLDQPDTQYF. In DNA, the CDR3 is TGCAGCGTGGAGCAACTAGATCAGCCAGATACGCAGTATTTT.

CDR3 sequence (DNA): TGTGCCAGCAGCTTGGGGAAGGGGGATAACTATGGCTACACCTTC. The encoded protein is CASSLGKGDNYGYTF. The chain has TRBV5-5 and TRBJ1-2; TRBD1 is a possible D gene (6 bases). V was clipped by 0 bases and J by 1 base, with 10 bases between them. Germline values: CDR1 SGHKS, CDR2 YYEKEE (reference sequence). The CDR3 runs to 15 residues. Together with reference TRBV5-5 and TRBJ1-2, the CDR3 gives the full variable domain: DAGVTQSPTHLIKTRGQQVTLRCSPISGHKSVSWYQQVLGQGPQFIFQYYEKEERGRGNFPDRFSARQFPNYSSELNVNALLLGDSALYLCASSLGKGDNYGYTFGSGTRLTVV.

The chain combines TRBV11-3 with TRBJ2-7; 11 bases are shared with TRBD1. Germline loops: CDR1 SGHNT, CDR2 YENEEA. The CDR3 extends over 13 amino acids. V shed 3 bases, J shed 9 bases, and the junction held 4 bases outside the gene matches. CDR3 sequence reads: CASSFPGQGVQYF. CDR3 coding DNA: TGTGCCAGCAGCTTCCCGGGACAGGGGGTGCAGTACTTC.

CDR3 protein: CASSLRTSGAYEQYF. CDR3 nucleotides: TGTGCCAGCAGCCTTAGGACTAGCGGGGCCTACGAGCAGTACTTC. The chain employs TRBV7-2 and TRBJ2-7, with TRBD2 identical over 12 bases. V was clipped by 5 bases and J by 2 bases; unmatched bases: 4. The CDR3 has 15 amino acids. Germline lookup yields CDR1 SGHTA and CDR2 FQGNSA.

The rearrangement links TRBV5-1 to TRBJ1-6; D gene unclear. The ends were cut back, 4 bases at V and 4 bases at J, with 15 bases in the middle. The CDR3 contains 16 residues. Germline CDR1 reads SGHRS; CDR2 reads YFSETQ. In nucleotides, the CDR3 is TGCGCCAGCAGCGTCCAGGTGATAGAATATAATTCACCCCTCCACTTT. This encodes CASSVQVIEYNSPLHF.

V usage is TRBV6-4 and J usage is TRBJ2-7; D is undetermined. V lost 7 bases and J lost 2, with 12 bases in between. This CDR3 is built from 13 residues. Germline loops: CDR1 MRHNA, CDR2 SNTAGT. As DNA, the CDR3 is TGTGCCAGCAAGCTCGGGTGTCCCTACGAGCAGTACTTC. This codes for CASKLGCPYEQYF.

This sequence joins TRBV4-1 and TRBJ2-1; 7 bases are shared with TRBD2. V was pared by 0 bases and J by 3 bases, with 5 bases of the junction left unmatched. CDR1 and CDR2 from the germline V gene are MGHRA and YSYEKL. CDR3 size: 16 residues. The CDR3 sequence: CASSQEYPSGYNEQFF. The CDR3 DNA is TGCGCCAGCAGCCAAGAATATCCTAGCGGCTACAATGAGCAGTTCTTC.

In DNA, the CDR3 is TGTGCCACCAGCAGAGAGTCTCGTCAGGGGGCTGGTGGCTACACCTTC. Residues: CATSRESRQGAGGYTF. This chain connects TRBV15 to TRBJ1-2; 8 bases are shared with TRBD1. The trim removed 0 bases at V and 7 bases at J, leaving 10 bases unmatched. Germline values: CDR1 LNHNV, CDR2 YYDKDF (reference sequence). The CDR3 is made up of 16 amino acids.

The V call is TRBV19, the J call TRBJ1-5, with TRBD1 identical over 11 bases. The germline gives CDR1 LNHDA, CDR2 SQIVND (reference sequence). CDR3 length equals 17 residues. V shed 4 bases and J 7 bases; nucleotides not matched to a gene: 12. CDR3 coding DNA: TGTGCCAGTAGTAGCAAATTTGGGACAGGGGGTACGCAGCCCCAGCATTTT. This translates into CASSSKFGTGGTQPQHF. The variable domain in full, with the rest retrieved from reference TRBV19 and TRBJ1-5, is DGGITQSPKYLFRKEGQNVTLSCEQNLNHDAMYWYRQDPGQGLRLIYYSQIVNDFQKGDIAEGYSVSREKKESFPLTVTSAQKNPTAFYLCASSSKFGTGGTQPQHFGDGTRLSIL.

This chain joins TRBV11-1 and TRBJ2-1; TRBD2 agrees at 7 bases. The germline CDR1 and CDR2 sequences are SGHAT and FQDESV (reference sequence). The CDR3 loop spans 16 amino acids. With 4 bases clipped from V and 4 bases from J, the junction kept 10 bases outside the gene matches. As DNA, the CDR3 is TGTGCCAGCAGCTCGAGACAGCGGGGAGGTTACAATGAGCAGTTCTTC. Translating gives CASSSRQRGGYNEQFF. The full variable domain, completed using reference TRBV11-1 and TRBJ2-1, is EAEVAQSPRYKITEKSQAVAFWCDPISGHATLYWYRQILGQGPELLVQFQDESVVDDSQLPKDRFSAERLKGVDSTLKIQPAELGDSAMYLCASSSRQRGGYNEQFFGPGTRLTVL.

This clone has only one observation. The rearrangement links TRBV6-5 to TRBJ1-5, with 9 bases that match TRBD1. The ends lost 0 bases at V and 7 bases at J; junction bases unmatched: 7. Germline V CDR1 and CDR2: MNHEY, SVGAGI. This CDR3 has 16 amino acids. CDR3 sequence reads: CASSYSWTGVRQPQHF. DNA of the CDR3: TGTGCCAGCAGTTACTCCTGGACAGGGGTTAGGCAGCCCCAGCATTTT.

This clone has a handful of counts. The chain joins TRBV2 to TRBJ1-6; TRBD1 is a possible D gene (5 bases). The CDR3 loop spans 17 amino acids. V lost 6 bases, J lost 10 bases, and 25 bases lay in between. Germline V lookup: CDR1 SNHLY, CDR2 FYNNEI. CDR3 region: CASSSGARDSRRSPLHF. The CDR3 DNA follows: TGTGCCAGCAGCAGTGGAGCGCGGGACTCCCGGCGGTCACCCCTCCACTTT.

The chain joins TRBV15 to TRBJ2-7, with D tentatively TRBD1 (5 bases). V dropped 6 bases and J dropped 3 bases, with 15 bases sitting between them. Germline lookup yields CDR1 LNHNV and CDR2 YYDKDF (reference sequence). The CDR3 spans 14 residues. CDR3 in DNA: TGTGCCACCAGTCCAAGGGGTACGGTCTACGAGCAGTACTTC. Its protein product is CATSPRGTVYEQYF.

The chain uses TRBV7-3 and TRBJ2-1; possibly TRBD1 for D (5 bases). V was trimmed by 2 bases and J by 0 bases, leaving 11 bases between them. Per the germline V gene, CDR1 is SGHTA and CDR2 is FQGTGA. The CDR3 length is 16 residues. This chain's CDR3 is CASSLEGASSYNEQFF. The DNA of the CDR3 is TGTGCCAGCAGCTTAGAAGGGGCCAGCTCCTACAATGAGCAGTTCTTC.

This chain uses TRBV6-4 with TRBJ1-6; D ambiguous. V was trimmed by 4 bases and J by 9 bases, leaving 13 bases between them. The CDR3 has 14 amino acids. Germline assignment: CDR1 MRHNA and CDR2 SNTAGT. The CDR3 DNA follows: TGTGCCAGCAGTGTCGGGTCTACCAGTTCACCCCTCCACTTT. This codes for CASSVGSTSSPLHF.

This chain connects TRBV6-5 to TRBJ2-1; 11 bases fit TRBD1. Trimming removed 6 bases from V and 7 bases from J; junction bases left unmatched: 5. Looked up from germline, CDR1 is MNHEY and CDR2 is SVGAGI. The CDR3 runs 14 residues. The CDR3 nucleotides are TGTGCCAGCAGGGACAGGGGGCTTGTGAATGAGCAGTTCTTC. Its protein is CASRDRGLVNEQFF.